This TCR beta chain emerged from a study of cytomegalovirus exposure and HLA in healthy donors. Across the study: The 130 or so validation repertoires, a later analysis reported, used the same platform as the 666 repertoires from the first cohort.

V gave up 1 base and J gave up 2 bases, with 13 bases separating them. CDR1 and CDR2 (germline): MNHEY, SMNVEV (reference sequence). CDR3 size: 16 residues. The repertoire was sequenced with immunoSEQ multiplex PCR; TCRdb's copy has only in-frame clones and lacks some. The table has more than 60,000 clones, about 89% seen once. Material for sequencing was PBMCs. This chain links TRBV27 with TRBJ2-3, with D perhaps matching TRBD2 (5 bases). This TCR was sampled from a woman aged 18-29 years in good health and CMV-seronegative. The CDR3 sequence is CASSLLGLRDTDTQYF. The DNA for the CDR3 is TGTGCCAGCAGTTTATTAGGTTTACGGGACACAGATACGCAGTATTTT.